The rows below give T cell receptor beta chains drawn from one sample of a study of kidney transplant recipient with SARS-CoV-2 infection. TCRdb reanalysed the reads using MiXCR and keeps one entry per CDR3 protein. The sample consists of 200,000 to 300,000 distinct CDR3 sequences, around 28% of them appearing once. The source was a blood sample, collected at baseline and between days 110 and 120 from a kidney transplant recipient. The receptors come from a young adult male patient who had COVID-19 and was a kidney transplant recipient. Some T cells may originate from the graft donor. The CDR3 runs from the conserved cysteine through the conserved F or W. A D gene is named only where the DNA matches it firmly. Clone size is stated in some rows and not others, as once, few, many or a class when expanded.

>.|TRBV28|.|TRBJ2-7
TGTGCCAGCAGTTCACAGCTCCGGTACTACGAGCAGTACTTC
CASSSQLRYYEQYF
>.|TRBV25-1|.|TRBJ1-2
TGTGCCAGCAGTGGGGAGAAAGAACTGGGAAGGACCTATGGGTACACCTTC
CASSGEKELGRTYGYTF
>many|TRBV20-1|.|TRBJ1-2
TGCAGTGCTGAGGGGGGGCAGGGGCCGGCCAATGGCTACACCTTC
CSAEGGQGPANGYTF
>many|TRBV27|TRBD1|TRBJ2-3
TGTGCCAGCAGTTTAGGGGGACAGGGGGCAGATACGCAGTATTTT
CASSLGGQGADTQYF
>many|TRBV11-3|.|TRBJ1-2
TGTGCCAGCAGCCAGAGAGACGATCTCGGAAAGACCTATGGCTACACCTTC
CASSQRDDLGKTYGYTF
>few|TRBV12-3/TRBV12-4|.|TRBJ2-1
TGTGCCAGCAGTCGGGGCGGGAAGGACAATGAGCAGTTCTTC
CASSRGGKDNEQFF
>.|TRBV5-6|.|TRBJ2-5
TGTGCCAGCAGCTTGGGACGGTATCAAGAGACCCAGTACTTC
CASSLGRYQETQYF
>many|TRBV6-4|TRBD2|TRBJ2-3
TGTGCCAGCAGTGACGAAGCGGGAGAGGCAGATACGCAGTATTTT
CASSDEAGEADTQYF
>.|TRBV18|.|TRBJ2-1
TGTGCCAGCTCACCACGGAACGCCAACAATGAGCAGTTCTTC
CASSPRNANNEQFF
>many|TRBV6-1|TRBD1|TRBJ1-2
TGTGCCAGCAGTGAAGCGTTTTGGGACAGCTATGGCTACACCTTC
CASSEAFWDSYGYTF
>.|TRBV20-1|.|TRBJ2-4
TGCAGTGCTAGAGTAGCGGATAAAAACATTCAGTACTTC
CSARVADKNIQYF
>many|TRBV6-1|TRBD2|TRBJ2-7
TGTGCCAGTACGGGAGGCCGGAAGGGCAACGAGCAGTACTTC
CASTGGRKGNEQYF
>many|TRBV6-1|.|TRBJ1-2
TGTGCCAGCAGTCTGGGAGCCTCTATGCGAAAGACCTATGGCTACACCTTC
CASSLGASMRKTYGYTF
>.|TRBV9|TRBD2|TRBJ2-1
TGTGCCAGCAGCGCGACTAGCGGTAAATACAATGAGCAGTTCTTC
CASSATSGKYNEQFF
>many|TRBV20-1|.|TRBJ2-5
TGCAGTGCGCCAACGTTACAGGACCTCCAAGAGACCCAGTACTTC
CSAPTLQDLQETQYF
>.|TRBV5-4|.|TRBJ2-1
TGTGCCAGCAGCTCCTCCCTGATGGGCTCCTACAATGAGCAGTTCTTC
CASSSSLMGSYNEQFF
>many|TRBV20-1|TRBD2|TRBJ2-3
TGCAGTGCTAGCGACTTCTCGGGCGGGAGTGTTGCAGATACGCAGTATTTT
CSASDFSGGSVADTQYF
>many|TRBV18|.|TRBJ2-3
TGTGCCAGCAGCCCCCCAGGGGATACGCAGTATTTT
CASSPPGDTQYF
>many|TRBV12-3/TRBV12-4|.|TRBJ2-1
TGTGCCAGCAGTTACAATCGCCGAAATGAGCAGTTCTTC
CASSYNRRNEQFF
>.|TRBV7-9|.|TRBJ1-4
TGTGCCAACGGGACTTACGCAACTAATGAAAAACTGGTTTTT
CANGTYATNEKLVF
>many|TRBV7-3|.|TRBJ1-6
TGTGCCAGCAGCTTAACCGGGACGGAAAATTCACCCCTCCACTTT
CASSLTGTENSPLHF
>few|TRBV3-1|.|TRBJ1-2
TGTGCCAGCAGCTGCCGCAGCACCCTTCGAAAGACCTATGGCTACACCTTC
CASSCRSTLRKTYGYTF
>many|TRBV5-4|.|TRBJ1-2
TGTGCCAGCAATGTTTACGTACCAGGAAAGACCTATGGCTACACCTTC
CASNVYVPGKTYGYTF
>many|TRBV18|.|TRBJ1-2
TGTGCCAGCTCACTGTACAGGGATGACTATGGCTACACCTTC
CASSLYRDDYGYTF
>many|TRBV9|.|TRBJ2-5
TGTGCCAGCAGCGCGTCCGGGACGCTAGAAGAGACCCAGTACTTC
CASSASGTLEETQYF
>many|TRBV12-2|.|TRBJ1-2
TGTGCAAGTCGCAGCGAACTGACTCCACGAAAGACCTATGGCTACACCTTC
CASRSELTPRKTYGYTF
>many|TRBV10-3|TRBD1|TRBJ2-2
TGTGCCATCAGTGGACAGGGATTCGGCCCCAACACCGGGGAGCTGTTTTTT
CAISGQGFGPNTGELFF